The table lists the clone carrying this T cell receptor (beta chain) with a few counts. Its antigen is still unknown. These data come from a study of T cell responses to AZD1222 COVID-19 vaccine. The assay was immunoSEQ multiplex PCR, and TCRdb's table has in-frame clones only and misses some. This table holds some 96,000 clones, about 88% found once. Study findings and constraints: Seropositive at baseline were only a handful of AZD1222 recipients.

The study pooled second doses at about 4 or about 12 weeks. The CDR3 is 12 amino acids. Trimming pared 7 bases from V and 8 bases from J, leaving 15 bases between. From germline, CDR1 is SGHRS and CDR2 YFSETQ. This TCR came from an adult who received the AZD1222 COVID-19 vaccine. The sequencing used peripheral blood, collected 28 days after the second AZD1222 dose. This chain joins TRBV5-1 and TRBJ1-1; D uncertain. The CDR3, as DNA: TGCGCCAGCCGCCGGGCCCCTGAGGAAGCTTTCTTT. Residues: CASRRAPEEAFF. Full variable domain (missing parts from reference TRBV5-1 and TRBJ1-1): KAGVTQTPRYLIKTRGQQVTLSCSPISGHRSVSWYQQTPGQGLQFLFEYFSETQRNKGNFPGRFSGRQFSNSRSEMNVSTLELGDSALYLCASRRAPEEAFFGQGTRLTVV.